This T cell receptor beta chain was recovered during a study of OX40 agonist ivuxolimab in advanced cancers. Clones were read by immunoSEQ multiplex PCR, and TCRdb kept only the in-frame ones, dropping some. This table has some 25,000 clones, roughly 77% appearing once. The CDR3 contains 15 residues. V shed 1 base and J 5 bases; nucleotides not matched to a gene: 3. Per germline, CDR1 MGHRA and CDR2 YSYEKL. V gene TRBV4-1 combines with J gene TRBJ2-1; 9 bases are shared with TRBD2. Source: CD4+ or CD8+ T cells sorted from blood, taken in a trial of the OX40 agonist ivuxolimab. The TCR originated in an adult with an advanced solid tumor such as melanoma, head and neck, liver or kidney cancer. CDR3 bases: TGCGCCAGCAGCCAAGTAGCGGGGGAGAACAATGAGCAGTTCTTC. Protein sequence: CASSQVAGENNEQFF.